Described below is a single T cell receptor (beta chain) sequence and its context. From germline, CDR1 is KGHDR and CDR2 SFDVKD. V lost 0 bases and J 6 bases, leaving 2 bases between the germline ends. The CDR3 covers 12 residues. This sample is drawn from a study of Ad26.COV2.S vaccination and SARS-CoV-2 variants. Study as a whole: The Ad26.COV2.S arm of the COV1001 trial was where the donor was placed. Donor got 5x10^10 or 1x10^11 viral particles of Ad26.COV2.S.

Treatment indicated: some 19 received Ad26.COV2.S at low or high dose, single or two shots; roughly five received placebo; per-sample allocation not given. Following the first vaccine or placebo injection, samples were taken on day 63. Based in Boston, the donor was an adult of 18-55 years. Its platform was an Ad26 vector, and its expressed antigen was Wuhan-strain SARS-CoV-2 spike. Clones were read by immunoSEQ multiplex PCR, and TCRdb kept only the in-frame ones, dropping some. This table has about 220,000 clones, 88% appearing once. The sequencing used peripheral blood, collected in a trial of Ad26.COV2.S vaccine versus placebo. The sequence was obtained from a person between 18 and 65 years old who received the Ad26.COV2.S COVID-19 vaccine or a placebo. This rearrangement joins TRBV24-1 to TRBJ2-1; D is undetermined. The CDR3 spells CATSDLGNEQFF. CDR3 coding DNA: TGTGCCACCAGTGATTTGGGCAATGAGCAGTTCTTC.